This T cell receptor (beta chain) was obtained from a study of T cells in localized non-small cell lung cancer. Here immunoSEQ multiplex PCR was the method, and the copy in TCRdb shows in-frame clones only, minus some. Of under 50,000 clones in the sample, roughly 85% were seen once. As concerns this clone: What it binds is unknown.

Study-wide points: Overall survival was longer when the density of T cells in the blood was higher. There were a median 57 of the top 100 tumor clones appearing in adjacent lung.

This receptor was obtained from a male donor at least 60 years old with stage II lung adenocarcinoma. Sequencing used peripheral blood mononuclear cells, obtained before any cancer treatment.

The CDR3 loop reads CASSIGSGIPTEAFF. In DNA form, the CDR3 reads TGTGCCAGTAGTATCGGGTCAGGGATCCCCACTGAAGCTTTCTTT. This chain uses TRBV19 with TRBJ1-1; TRBD1 might be the D (5 bases). CDR3 length: 15 residues. Between the trimmed V and J ends, which lost 3 bases and 4 bases, there was a span of 15 bases. Germline CDR1 is LNHDA and CDR2 is SQIVND (reference sequence).